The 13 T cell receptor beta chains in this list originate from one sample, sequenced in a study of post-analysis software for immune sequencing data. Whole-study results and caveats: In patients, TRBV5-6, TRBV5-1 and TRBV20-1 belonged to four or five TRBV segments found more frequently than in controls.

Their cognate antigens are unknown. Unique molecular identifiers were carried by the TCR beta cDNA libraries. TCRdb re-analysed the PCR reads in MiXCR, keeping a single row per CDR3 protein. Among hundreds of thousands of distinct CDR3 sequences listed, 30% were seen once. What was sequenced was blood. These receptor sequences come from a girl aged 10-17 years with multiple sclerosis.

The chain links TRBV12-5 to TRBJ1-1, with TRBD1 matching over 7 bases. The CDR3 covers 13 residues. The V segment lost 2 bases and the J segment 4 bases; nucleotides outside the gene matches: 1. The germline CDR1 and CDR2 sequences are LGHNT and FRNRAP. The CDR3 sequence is CASGLSGGTEAFF. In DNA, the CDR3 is TGTGCTAGTGGTTTGTCAGGGGGCACTGAAGCTTTCTTT.

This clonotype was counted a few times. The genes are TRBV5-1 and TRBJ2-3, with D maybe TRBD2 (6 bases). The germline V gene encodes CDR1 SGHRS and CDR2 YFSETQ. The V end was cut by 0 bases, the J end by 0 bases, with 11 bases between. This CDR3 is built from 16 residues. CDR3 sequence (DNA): TGCGCCAGCAGCTTGGAGGGACTCTCGAGCACAGATACGCAGTATTTT. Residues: CASSLEGLSSTDTQYF.

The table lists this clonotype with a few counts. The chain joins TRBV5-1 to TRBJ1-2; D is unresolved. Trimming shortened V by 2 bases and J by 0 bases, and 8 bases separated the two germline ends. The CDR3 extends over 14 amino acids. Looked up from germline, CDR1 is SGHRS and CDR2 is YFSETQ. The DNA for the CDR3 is TGCGCCAGCAGCTTAAGTCTCTCTAACTATGGCTACACCTTC. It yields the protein CASSLSLSNYGYTF.

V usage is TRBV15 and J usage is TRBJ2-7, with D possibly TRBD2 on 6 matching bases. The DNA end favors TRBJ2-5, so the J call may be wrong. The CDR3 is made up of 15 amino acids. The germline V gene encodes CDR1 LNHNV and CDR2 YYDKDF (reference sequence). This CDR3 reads CATSRLRSEGETQYF. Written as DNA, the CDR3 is TGTGCCACCAGCAGACTACGGTCGGAGGGGGAGACCCAGTACTTC.

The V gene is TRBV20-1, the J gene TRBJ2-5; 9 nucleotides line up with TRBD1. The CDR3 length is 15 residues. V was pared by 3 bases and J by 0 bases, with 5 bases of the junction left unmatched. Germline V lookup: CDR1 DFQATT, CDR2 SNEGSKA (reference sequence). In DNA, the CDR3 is TGCAGTGCTAGCACAGGGGGCCGACACCAAGAGACCCAGTACTTC. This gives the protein CSASTGGRHQETQYF.

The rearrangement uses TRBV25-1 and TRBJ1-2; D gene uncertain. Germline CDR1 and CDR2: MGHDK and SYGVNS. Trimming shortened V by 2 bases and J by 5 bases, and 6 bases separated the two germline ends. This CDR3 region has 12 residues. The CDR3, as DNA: TGTGCCAGCAGTGAAGGCAAATATGGCTACACCTTC. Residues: CASSEGKYGYTF.

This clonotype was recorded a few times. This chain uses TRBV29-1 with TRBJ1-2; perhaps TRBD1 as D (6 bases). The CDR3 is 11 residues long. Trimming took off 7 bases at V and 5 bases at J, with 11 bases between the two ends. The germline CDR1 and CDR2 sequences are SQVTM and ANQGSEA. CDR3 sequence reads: CSADSRYGYTF. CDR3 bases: TGCAGCGCGGACAGCCGGTATGGCTACACCTTC.

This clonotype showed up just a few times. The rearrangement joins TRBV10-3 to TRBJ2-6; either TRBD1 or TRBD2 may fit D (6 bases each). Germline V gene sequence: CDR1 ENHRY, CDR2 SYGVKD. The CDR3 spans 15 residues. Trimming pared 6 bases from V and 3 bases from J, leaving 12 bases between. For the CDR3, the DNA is TGTGCCATCAGGGCGGGACATAGTGGGGCCAACGTCCTGACTTTC. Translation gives CAIRAGHSGANVLTF.

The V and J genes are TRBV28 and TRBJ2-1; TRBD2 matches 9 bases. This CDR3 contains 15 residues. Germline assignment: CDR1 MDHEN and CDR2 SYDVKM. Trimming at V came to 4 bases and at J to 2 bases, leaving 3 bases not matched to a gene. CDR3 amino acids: CASSSAGGPYNEQFF. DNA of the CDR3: TGTGCCAGCAGTTCAGCGGGAGGCCCCTACAATGAGCAGTTCTTC.

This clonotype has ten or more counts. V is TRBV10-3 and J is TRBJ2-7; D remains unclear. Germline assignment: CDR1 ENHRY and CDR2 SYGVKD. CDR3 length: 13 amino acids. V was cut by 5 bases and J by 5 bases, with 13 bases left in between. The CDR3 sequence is CAISLGDRDEQYF. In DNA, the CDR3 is TGTGCCATCAGTCTTGGAGACCGCGACGAGCAGTACTTC.

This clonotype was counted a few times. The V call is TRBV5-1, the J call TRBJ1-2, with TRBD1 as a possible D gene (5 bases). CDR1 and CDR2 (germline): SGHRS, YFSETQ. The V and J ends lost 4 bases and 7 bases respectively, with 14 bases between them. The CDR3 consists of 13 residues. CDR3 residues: CASSPFSGLGYTF. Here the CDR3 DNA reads TGCGCCAGCAGCCCCTTCTCAGGGCTTGGCTACACCTTC.

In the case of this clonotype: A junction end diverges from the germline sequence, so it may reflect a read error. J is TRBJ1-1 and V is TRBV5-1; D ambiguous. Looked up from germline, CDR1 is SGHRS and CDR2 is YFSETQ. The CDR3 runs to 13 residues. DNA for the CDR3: TGCGCCAGCGGCTTTGGGCAGCGAACTGAAGCTTTCTTT. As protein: CASGFGQRTEAFF.

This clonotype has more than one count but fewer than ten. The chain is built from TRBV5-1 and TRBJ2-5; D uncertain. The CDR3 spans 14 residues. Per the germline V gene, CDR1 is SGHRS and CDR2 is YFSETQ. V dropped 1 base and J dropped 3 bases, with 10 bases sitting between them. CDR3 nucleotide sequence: TGCGCCAGCAGCTTGCCGGCACCGAAAGAGACCCAGTACTTC. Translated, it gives CASSLPAPKETQYF.